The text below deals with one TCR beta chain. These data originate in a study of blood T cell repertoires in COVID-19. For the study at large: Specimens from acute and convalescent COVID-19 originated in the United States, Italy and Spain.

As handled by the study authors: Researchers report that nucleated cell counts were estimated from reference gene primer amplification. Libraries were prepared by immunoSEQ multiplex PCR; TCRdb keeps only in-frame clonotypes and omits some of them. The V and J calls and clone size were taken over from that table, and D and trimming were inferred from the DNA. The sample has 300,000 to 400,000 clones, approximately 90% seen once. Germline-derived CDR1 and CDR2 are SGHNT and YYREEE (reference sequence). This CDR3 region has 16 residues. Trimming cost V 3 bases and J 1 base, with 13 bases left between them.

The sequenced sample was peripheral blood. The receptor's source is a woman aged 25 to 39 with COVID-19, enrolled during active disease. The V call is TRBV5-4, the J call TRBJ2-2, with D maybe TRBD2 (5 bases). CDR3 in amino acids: CASSSKREGNTGELFF. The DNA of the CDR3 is TGTGCCAGCAGCTCCAAGAGGGAAGGGAACACCGGGGAGCTGTTTTTT.